Listed below are T cell receptor beta chains from one sample, sequenced in a study of cytomegalovirus exposure and HLA in healthy donors. Repertoires were generated with immunoSEQ multiplex PCR, while TCRdb's copy carries only in-frame clones and drops some. The sample gives about 130,000 clones, roughly a sixth of which show up once; roughly 2.7% is in the top ten. Sequencing input: PBMCs. All receptors come from a female donor in good health and CMV-seropositive. CDR3s include the opening cysteine and the closing phenylalanine or tryptophan. Each record gives: J gene, V gene, clone size, D gene, CDR3 DNA, CDR3 protein. The D gene is left open where the match is weak. A row's size may be missing; if present it is once, few, many or a size class.

>TRBJ1-1|TRBV7-9|few|-
TGTGCCAGCAGCTTAGTCCGGGGAAGGGACACTGAAGCTTTCTTT
CASSLVRGRDTEAFF
>TRBJ2-5|TRBV19|-|-
TGTGCCAGTAGTATAACGGGGGGCTTCGAGACCCAGTACTTC
CASSITGGFETQYF
>TRBJ2-7|TRBV4-3|few|TRBD1
TGCGCCAGCAGCCAAGATTTAAGTGTGAGACAGGGGGGTTCCTACGAGCAGTACTTC
CASSQDLSVRQGGSYEQYF
>TRBJ2-1|TRBV7-3|-|-
TGTGCCAGCAGCGACCCATCCAGCGCGATCCGCAATGAGCAGTTCTTC
CASSDPSSAIRNEQFF
>TRBJ1-1|TRBV25-1|-|-
TGTGCCAGCAGTACACTCAGGGGTAACGCTTTCTTT
CASSTLRGNAFF
>TRBJ2-7|TRBV29-1|-|TRBD2
TGCAGCGCCACACGGGGGGTTCCTTCCTACGAGCAGTACTTC
CSATRGVPSYEQYF
>TRBJ2-1|TRBV30|-|-
TGTGCCTGGACCGGGTGGGGGGGGCAAAGAGACAATGAGCAGTTCTTC
CAWTGWGGQRDNEQFF
>TRBJ2-3|TRBV4-2|-|-
TGTGCCAGCAGCCAACAAAAAGAGGATACGCAGTATTTT
CASSQQKEDTQYF
>TRBJ2-2|TRBV30|-|-
TGTGCCTGGACCCTCGACAGAGCGAACACCGGGGAGCTGTTTTTT
CAWTLDRANTGELFF
>TRBJ1-1|TRBV4-2|few|-
TGTGCCAGCAGCCCGCGGAGGGGTGGAGCTTTCTTT
CASSPRRGGAFF
>TRBJ1-1|TRBV5-4|-|-
TGTGCCAGCAGACCCACAGTATCCACTGAAGCTTTCTTT
CASRPTVSTEAFF
>TRBJ2-5|TRBV19|-|TRBD2
TGTGCCAGTAGTATAATGACTAGCGGGAACCAAGAGACCCAGTACTTC
CASSIMTSGNQETQYF
>TRBJ2-7|TRBV29-1|-|-
TGCAGCGTTGAAGGCCAGAGGAACGAGCAGTACTTC
CSVEGQRNEQYF
>TRBJ1-1|TRBV6-5|-|-
TGTGCCAGCAGGTATCGGGGTGGGACTGAAGCTTTCTTT
CASRYRGGTEAFF
>TRBJ2-7|TRBV5-1|-|-
TGCGCCAGCAGTCTAACTATCGACTCCTACGAGCAGTACTTC
CASSLTIDSYEQYF
>TRBJ2-7|TRBV27|few|TRBD2
TGTGCCAGCAGTTTTGGGCTAGCGGGAGGTACCTACGAGCAGTACTTC
CASSFGLAGGTYEQYF
>TRBJ1-5|TRBV11-2|-|-
TGTGCCAGCAGCTCCAGCGGCGGGAATCAGCCCCAGCATTTT
CASSSSGGNQPQHF